This TCR beta chain was recovered during a study of beta chain features in type 1 diabetes. Broader study findings: Overrepresentation of cells with high TCR expression could result from cDNA sequencing. Among patients with Type 1 diabetes, TCRB CDR3s were moderately but significantly shorter in every one of the four CD4+ subsets. For patients, the naive, central memory and Treg TCRB repertoires appeared more alike than for healthy donors.

Cells sorted by CD45RO/CCR7/CD25/CD127/CD95/CD27 comprised CD4+ naive, central memory, regulatory and stem cell-like memory cells. Sequenced material consisted of expressed TCRB transcripts (all of the isolated RNA was reverse transcribed). Sequencing was performed with immunoSEQ multiplex PCR; in TCRdb, only in-frame clones are kept and a portion is missing. The data show 150,000 to 200,000 clones, 63% seen once. Note on this clone: The target antigen is unknown.

This CDR3 has 13 residues. Trimming left V 3 bases short and J 1 base short, with 9 bases between. Germline V gene lookup returns CDR1 GTSNPN and CDR2 SVGIG (reference sequence). Sequenced sample: naive CD4+ T cells from blood. The gene calls are TRBV30 and TRBJ1-1; D call uncertain. The receptor's source is a man under 40 with type 1 diabetes. The CDR3 nucleotides are TGTGCCTGGAGACGGAGTTGGAACACTGAAGCTTTCTTT. This encodes CAWRRSWNTEAFF.